This T cell receptor beta chain was sequenced for a study of T cells in narcolepsy. Findings of the study overall: Same-patient CSF and blood CD4+ T cell clonotypes included HCRT-specific and TRIB2-specific autoreactive ones. No autoreactive T cell clone sequences appeared in some memory CD4+ repertoires. Autoreactive clonotypes reportedly recurred in blood of same and different patients, not controls.

Regarding this clone: What it recognizes is unknown.

The CDR3 has 15 residues. Germline CDR1 is MNHEY and CDR2 is SVGAGI. The V segment lost 5 bases and the J segment 0 bases; nucleotides outside the gene matches: 4. Method: immunoSEQ multiplex PCR; TCRdb's copy keeps in-frame clones and lacks some. Among some 24,000 clones listed, 75% to 90% were seen once. This TCR came from a human donor with narcolepsy. Sequenced: CD45RA- memory CD4+ T cells from PBMCs. The V gene is TRBV6-5, the J gene TRBJ2-5; 9 bases fit TRBD2. CDR3 DNA: TGTGCCAGCAGTCATAGCGGGAGCCACCAAGAGACCCAGTACTTC. Translation: CASSHSGSHQETQYF.